This T cell receptor beta chain was found in a study of cytomegalovirus exposure and HLA in healthy donors. Study results and limitations: What TCR beta sequences reportedly achieved was accurate prediction of HLA-A and HLA-B alleles in most subjects. Analyses of presence/absence relied on an assumption of roughly uniform sequencing depth across donors.

The primer mix had 60 Vbeta and 13 Jbeta primers. The method was immunoSEQ multiplex PCR; TCRdb's version includes in-frame clones alone and lacks a portion of them. This table holds roughly 130,000 clones, around four fifths found once. Worth noting for this clone: The antigen is undetermined.

This CDR3 spans 15 amino acids. Trimming left V 6 bases short and J 1 base short, with 12 bases between. Germline V gene lookup returns CDR1 MNHEY and CDR2 SVGAGI. The donors (healthy individuals) were bone marrow donors. Specimen: PBMCs. The V gene is TRBV6-5, the J gene TRBJ2-2; D may be TRBD2 (5 bases). This TCR derives from a human donor in good health. As DNA, the CDR3 is TGTGCCAGCAGCGTTAGACTAATGAACACCGGGGAGCTGTTTTTT. This encodes CASSVRLMNTGELFF.